This T cell receptor (beta chain) originates from a study of cytomegalovirus exposure and HLA in healthy donors. At the level of the study: It was reported in a later analysis that the same platform had been used for the 100 to 150 validation repertoires as for the roughly 670 first-cohort repertoires. General study findings and limits: Subsequent analysis showed first-cohort TCR clusters tending to co-occur in around 130 validation repertoires.

The study drew the donors from its approximately 110-subject validation cohort, separate from the roughly 700-subject first cohort. The V and J ends lost 7 bases and 1 base respectively, with 26 bases between them. In germline, CDR1 is MDHEN, CDR2 SYDVKM. This CDR3 spans 19 amino acids. Note on this clone: Its antigen is undetermined.

Generated by immunoSEQ multiplex PCR, the TCRdb table keeps only in-frame clones and is missing some. The profile shows tens of thousands of clones, approximately 91% of them singletons. The V call is TRBV28, the J call TRBJ2-4; the D gene is possibly TRBD2 (5 bases). The source is a young man in good health and CMV-seronegative. Sequencing was done on a sample of PBMCs. Here the CDR3 DNA reads TGTGCCAGCACCCTCACCGGGGTATCCGGCTGGTGTGCCAAAAACATTCAGTACTTC. It codes for CASTLTGVSGWCAKNIQYF.